These 23 T cell receptor beta chains originate from one sample sequenced in a study of control samples from healthy donors and cancer patients. The assay was immunoSEQ multiplex PCR, and TCRdb's table has in-frame clones only and misses some. This sample has about 170,000 clones, with around 93% found just once. Sequencing was done on a sample of blood. These TCRs come from a woman aged 55-69 years in good health.

The chain carries TRBV3-1 (or the pseudogene TRBV3-2) and TRBJ1-3; D gene unclear. Trimming shortened V by 4 bases and J by 0 bases, and 10 bases separated the two germline ends. The CDR3 extends over 15 amino acids. Germline-derived CDR1 and CDR2 are LGHDT and YNNKEL (reference sequence). The CDR3 sequence: CASSPALTSGNTIYF. CDR3 in DNA: TGTGCCAGCAGCCCGGCCCTTACCTCTGGAAACACCATATATTTT.

This chain uses TRBV6-6 with TRBJ1-4; maybe TRBD1 (5 bases). The germline gives CDR1 MNHNY, CDR2 SVGAGI (reference sequence). Deletions cut 7 bases from V and 8 bases from J, with 14 bases between. This CDR3 has 13 amino acids. CDR3 loop: CASKGLPGEKLFF. CDR3 in DNA: TGTGCCAGCAAGGGGCTGCCTGGGGAAAAACTGTTTTTT.

The chain is built from TRBV6-5 and TRBJ1-2; TRBD1 aligns across 10 bases. Trimming took 6 bases from V and 2 from J; bases not matched to a gene: 0. The germline gives CDR1 MNHEY, CDR2 SVGAGI. This CDR3 is built from 13 residues. In nucleotides, the CDR3 is TGTGCCAGCAGGGGACAGGGGAACTATGGCTACACCTTC. It codes for CASRGQGNYGYTF.

The rearrangement joins TRBV12-3 or TRBV12-4 to TRBJ1-2; no firm D call. The germline V and J ends were trimmed by 3 bases and 4 bases, with 9 bases remaining between them. The CDR3 runs 13 residues. This chain's CDR3 is CASSFDTFYGYTF. The CDR3 DNA sequence: TGTGCCAGCAGTTTCGATACGTTCTATGGCTACACCTTC.

V and J are TRBV3-1 (or the pseudogene TRBV3-2) and TRBJ2-2; perhaps TRBD1 as D (5 bases). V was cut by 3 bases and J by 2 bases, with 7 bases left in between. This CDR3 spans 14 amino acids. Germline V gives CDR1 LGHDT, CDR2 YNNKEL (reference sequence). The CDR3 DNA follows: TGTGCCAGCAGCCAGGGGCGAAACACCGGGGAGCTGTTTTTT. Protein: CASSQGRNTGELFF.

This sequence joins TRBV2 and TRBJ1-1, with unresolved D. The CDR3 consists of 10 residues. Trimming removed 11 bases at V and 3 bases at J, with 7 bases between. Germline-derived CDR1 and CDR2 are SNHLY and FYNNEI. The CDR3, as DNA: TGTGCCCTCGGGGACACTGAAGCTTTCTTT. Protein product: CALGDTEAFF.

This rearrangement joins TRBV2 to TRBJ1-3, with a tentative D call TRBD1 (5 bases). Trimming stripped 6 bases from V and 2 bases from J, with 11 bases between. The CDR3 contains 14 residues. CDR1 is SNHLY, CDR2 FYNNEI, per germline. The CDR3 nucleotides are TGTGCCAGCAGCAGAGACAGAGCTGGAAACACCATATATTTT. This codes for CASSRDRAGNTIYF.

The V call is TRBV4-1, the J call TRBJ1-3; D ambiguous. V lost 4 bases and J lost 0, with 7 bases in between. The CDR3 runs 14 residues. In germline, CDR1 is MGHRA, CDR2 YSYEKL. The CDR3 here is CASSPDFSGNTIYF. As DNA, the CDR3 is TGCGCCAGCAGCCCAGACTTCTCTGGAAACACCATATATTTT.

The V and J genes are TRBV5-4 and TRBJ2-3; tentatively, D is TRBD1 (6 bases). The CDR3 consists of 14 residues. V dropped 4 bases and J dropped 8 bases, with 17 bases sitting between them. From germline, CDR1 is SGHNT and CDR2 YYREEE (reference sequence). DNA for the CDR3: TGTGCCAGCAGCCCGCCCTCTCGACAGGCTACGCAGTATTTT. Its translation is CASSPPSRQATQYF.

V usage is TRBV4-3 and J usage is TRBJ1-2; 7 positions agree with TRBD1. CDR1 and CDR2 (germline): LGHNA, YSLEER. Trimming took 1 base from V and 2 from J; bases not matched to a gene: 4. This CDR3 is built from 15 residues. CDR3 nucleotide sequence: TGCGCCAGCAGCCAAGCAAAAGGGGGCAACTATGGCTACACCTTC. Translation: CASSQAKGGNYGYTF.

V and J are TRBV2 and TRBJ1-1; D possibly corresponds to TRBD1 (5 bases). Germline CDR1 is SNHLY and CDR2 is FYNNEI. The length of the CDR3 is 14 residues. Between the trimmed V and J ends, which lost 4 bases and 4 bases, there was a span of 13 bases. The CDR3: CASSAAGVGTEAFF. As DNA, the CDR3 is TGTGCCAGCAGTGCGGCGGGGGTGGGCACTGAAGCTTTCTTT.

A single count supports this clone. The V and J genes are TRBV5-4 and TRBJ1-4, with D maybe TRBD1 (5 bases). The ends were cut back, 1 base at V and 0 bases at J, with 16 bases in the middle. Germline V gene lookup returns CDR1 SGHNT and CDR2 YYREEE (reference sequence). CDR3 length: 18 residues. CDR3 loop: CASSLQTGGRSTNEKLFF. Written as DNA, the CDR3 is TGTGCCAGCAGCTTGCAAACGGGGGGGAGATCAACTAATGAAAAACTGTTTTTT.

The V call is TRBV2, the J call TRBJ2-2; 13 nucleotides align to TRBD2. Germline V gene sequence: CDR1 SNHLY, CDR2 FYNNEI. The CDR3 is 18 amino acids. J lost 4 bases, V lost 5 bases, and 10 bases had no gene match. CDR3 residues: CASSQQPLAGGPTGELFF. CDR3 nucleotides: TGTGCCAGCAGTCAACAGCCACTAGCGGGGGGGCCCACCGGGGAGCTGTTTTTT.

This clone was observed a single time. The J gene is TRBJ2-2, the V gene TRBV6-2 or TRBV6-3; D is undetermined. The V end was cut by 2 bases, the J end by 4 bases, with 8 bases between. The CDR3 totals 14 residues. The germline V gene encodes CDR1 MNHEY and CDR2 SVGEGT. The CDR3 DNA is TGTGCCAGCAGTTACCGGCTCAGCACCGGGGAGCTGTTTTTT. Translation: CASSYRLSTGELFF.

The chain employs TRBV5-1 and TRBJ2-3, with D maybe TRBD2 (5 bases). Germline CDR1 reads SGHRS; CDR2 reads YFSETQ. Trimming took off 4 bases at V and 4 bases at J, with 16 bases between the two ends. This CDR3 comprises 15 residues. CDR3 in amino acids: CASSHEGQEADTQYF. Here the CDR3 DNA reads TGCGCCAGCAGCCATGAGGGCCAGGAGGCAGATACGCAGTATTTT.

This chain uses TRBV7-2 with TRBJ1-5, with D perhaps TRBD1 (6 bases). The CDR3 has 14 residues. V was clipped by 11 bases and J by 1 base, with 15 bases between them. Germline CDR1 SGHTA, CDR2 FQGNSA. As DNA, the CDR3 is TGTGCCGTACAACAGGGTTCGAGCAATCAGCCCCAGCATTTT. Its protein is CAVQQGSSNQPQHF.

This chain links TRBV7-9 with TRBJ2-5, with 11 positions matching TRBD2. The length of the CDR3 is 18 residues. V shed 3 bases and J 3 bases; nucleotides not matched to a gene: 12. Germline CDR1 and CDR2: SEHNR and FQNEAQ (reference sequence). CDR3 region: CASSFSGGALGSEETQYF. The DNA for the CDR3 is TGTGCCAGCAGCTTTAGCGGGGGGGCCCTTGGTTCCGAAGAGACCCAGTACTTC. The complete variable domain, with remaining parts taken from reference TRBV7-9 and TRBJ2-5, reads DTGVSQNPRHKITKRGQNVTFRCDPISEHNRLYWYRQTLGQGPEFLTYFQNEAQLEKSRLLSDRFSAERPKGSFSTLEIQRTEQGDSAMYLCASSFSGGALGSEETQYFGPGTRLLVL.

In its sample, this clone was seen once. This chain links TRBV7-2 with TRBJ2-1; TRBD2 matches 8 bases. The length of the CDR3 is 15 residues. In germline, CDR1 is SGHTA, CDR2 FQGNSA. With V trimmed by 2 bases and J by 8 bases, 8 bases remained unmatched. The CDR3 sequence: CASSLWSGGPDEQFF. Here the CDR3 DNA reads TGTGCCAGCAGCTTATGGTCGGGGGGGCCGGATGAGCAGTTCTTC. The full variable domain, rest sourced from reference TRBV7-2 and TRBJ2-1, is GAGVSQSPSNKVTEKGKDVELRCDPISGHTALYWYRQSLGQGLEFLIYFQGNSAPDKSGLPSDRFSAERTGGSVSTLTIQRTQQEDSAVYLCASSLWSGGPDEQFFGPGTRLTVL.

The V gene is TRBV3-1 (or the pseudogene TRBV3-2), the J gene TRBJ2-7; D is possibly TRBD1 (6 bases). This CDR3 region has 13 residues. Germline V gene data show CDR1 as LGHDT and CDR2 as YNNKEL (reference sequence). Trimming took 0 bases from V and 6 from J, leaving 9 bases between them. CDR3 coding DNA: TGTGCCAGCAGCCAAGAGATAGGGGGCGAGCAGTACTTC. It translates to CASSQEIGGEQYF.

The chain has TRBV29-1 and TRBJ1-1, with 7 positions matching TRBD1. The CDR3 has 13 residues. J gave up 5 bases and V 6 bases, and 9 bases lay outside the gene matches. Germline CDR1 is SQVTM and CDR2 is ANQGSEA. CDR3: CSVRRQGGTEAFF. The CDR3 DNA follows: TGCAGCGTGCGAAGACAGGGAGGGACTGAAGCTTTCTTT.

The chain is built from TRBV7-2 and TRBJ1-2, with no clear D. Germline CDR1 reads SGHTA; CDR2 reads FQGNSA. This CDR3 has 15 amino acids. Trimming pared 4 bases from V and 8 bases from J, leaving 20 bases between. The CDR3 sequence is CASSWKTAGTEGYTF. Here the CDR3 DNA reads TGTGCCAGCAGCTGGAAAACAGCGGGCACAGAAGGCTACACCTTC.

Concerning this clone itself: In this CDR3 the conserved last residue, phenylalanine or tryptophan, is missing, so a read error is likely. The chain has TRBV9 and TRBJ1-2; no reliable D call. V was cut by 0 bases and J by 5 bases, with 23 bases left in between. The germline V gene has CDR1 SGDLS and CDR2 YYNGEE. The length of the CDR3 is 18 residues. The CDR3 protein is CASSVARTPVGYGYGYTL. The CDR3 DNA follows: TGTGCCAGCAGCGTAGCTAGGACTCCGGTGGGATACGGGTATGGCTACACCCTC.

This chain joins TRBV10-3 and TRBJ1-4; D uncertain. This CDR3 is 13 amino acids long. V lost 2 bases and J 10 bases, leaving 11 bases between the germline ends. Germline CDR1 is ENHRY and CDR2 is SYGVKD. This chain's CDR3 is CAISEAPAAKLFF. In nucleotides, the CDR3 is TGTGCCATCAGTGAGGCGCCCGCCGCAAAACTGTTTTTT.